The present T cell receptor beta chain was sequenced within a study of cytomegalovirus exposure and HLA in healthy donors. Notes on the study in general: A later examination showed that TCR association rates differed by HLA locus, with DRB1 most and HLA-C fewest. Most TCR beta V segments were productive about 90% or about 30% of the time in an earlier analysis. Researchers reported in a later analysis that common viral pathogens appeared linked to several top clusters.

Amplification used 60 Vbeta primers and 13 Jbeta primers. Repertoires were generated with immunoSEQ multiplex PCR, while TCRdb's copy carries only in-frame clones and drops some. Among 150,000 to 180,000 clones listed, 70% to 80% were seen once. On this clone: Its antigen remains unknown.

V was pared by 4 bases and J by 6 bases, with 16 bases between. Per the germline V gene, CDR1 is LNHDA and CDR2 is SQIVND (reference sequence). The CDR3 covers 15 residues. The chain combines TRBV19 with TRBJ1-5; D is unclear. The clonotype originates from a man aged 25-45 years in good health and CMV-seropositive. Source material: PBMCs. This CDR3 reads CASSNGRTWSQPQHF. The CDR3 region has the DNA TGTGCCAGTAGTAATGGGCGGACTTGGAGTCAGCCCCAGCATTTT.